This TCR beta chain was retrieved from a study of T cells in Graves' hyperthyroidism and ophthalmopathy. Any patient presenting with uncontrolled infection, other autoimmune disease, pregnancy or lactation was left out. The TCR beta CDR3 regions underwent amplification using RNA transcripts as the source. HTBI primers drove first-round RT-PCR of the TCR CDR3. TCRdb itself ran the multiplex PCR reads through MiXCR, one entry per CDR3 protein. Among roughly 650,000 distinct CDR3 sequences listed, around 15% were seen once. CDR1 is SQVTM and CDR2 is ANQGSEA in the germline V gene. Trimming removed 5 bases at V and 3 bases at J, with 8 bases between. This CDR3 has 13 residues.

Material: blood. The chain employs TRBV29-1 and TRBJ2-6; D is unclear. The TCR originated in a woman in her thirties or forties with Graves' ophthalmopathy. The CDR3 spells CSVRAVGANVLTF. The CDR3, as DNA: TGCAGCGTTCGGGCAGTTGGGGCCAACGTCCTGACTTTC.